This T cell receptor beta chain stems from a study of blood T cell repertoires in COVID-19 (dated by TCRdb to the early 2020s). With respect to the entire study: For ImmuneRACE Cohort 3, a participant was defined as recovered based on two consecutive negative NP/OP PCR tests, clearance by a healthcare professional, or resolution of symptoms. The collaborator samples originated in the United States, Italy and Spain and spanned the acute and convalescent phases of COVID-19. The material from the prospective study consisted of cDNA or gDNA derived from T cells, B-cell-depleted T cells, or PBMCs. Nearly every sample came with metadata listing a de-identified subject ID, COVID-19 status, age in years and sex. Samples were obtained from the ongoing ImmuneRACE study (first 160 participants) and from 1,200 or so subjects provided by 6 global collaborators. The dataset comprised deeply sampled blood TCRbeta repertoires from subjects exposed to, actively infected with, or recovered from COVID-19. The repertoires were made available in a free public database intended to serve as a resource for research on the immune response to SARS-CoV-2. HLA class I and class II types, where available, came from metadata supplied by the sample provider rather than from assay-based typing. General findings and caveats noted by the study authors: The quantity of clinical and demographic metadata differed by source and by participant and was supplied without curation.

As encoded in the germline V gene, CDR1 is MDHEN while CDR2 is SYDVKM. The CDR3 starts with the cysteine, ends with the phenylalanine, and has 14 residues. The DNA shown is the 42-base CDR3, in frame from base 1. Compared with germline, V lacks 4 bases and J lacks 4 bases; bases without a gene match: 5. Participants in the prospective study were enrolled through a virtual design, were aged roughly 18 to 100 years, and lived in roughly 24 United States geographic areas. Cohort assignment in the prospective study relied on participant-reported clinical history from a screening survey and a study questionnaire. In the prospective study, whole blood, serum and a nasopharyngeal or oropharyngeal swab were collected from each participant by mobile phlebotomists. Participants in the prospective study had the option to provide additional blood draws and questionnaires over a roughly 2-month period. Prospective study blood samples were shipped either frozen or at room temperature before DNA extraction.

TCRbeta CDR3 regions were amplified from genomic DNA using the immunoSEQ Assay, a bias-controlled multiplex PCR. Turning to the authors' computational methods: Nucleated cell counts per sample were estimated from amplification of reference gene primers within the assay. Sequence reads were collapsed and filtered to measure the absolute abundance of every unique TCRbeta CDR3 rearrangement. For each sample, productive Simpson clonality was calculated as the square root of Simpson's diversity index across productive rearrangements. TCRdb took over this immuneACCESS table, retaining in-frame rearrangements with V and J assigned. Such tables are incomplete; in checked studies, under half of the missing clones stem from an unresolved V gene, and the remainder is unexplained. The DNA was the basis for D and trimming; V, J and clone size are from that table. The sample table shows roughly 210,000 clones, and roughly 91% are seen once. The ten largest clonotypes hold less than 8% of the sample.

As regards this clone: Its recognized antigen is unknown. No base quality information exists; no much larger clone differs at one position.

This TCR was sampled from a man younger than 40 in a cohort exposed to, infected with or recovered from COVID-19 (not recorded which). The chain joins TRBV28 to TRBJ1-2, with 8 central nucleotides matching TRBD1. The sequenced sample was PBMCs or T cells enriched from blood (not recorded which). CDR3 sequence: CASSWGQGAYGYTF. The base sequence is TGTGCCAGCAGTTGGGGCCAGGGGGCCTATGGCTACACCTTC.